These 14 T cell receptor beta chains were all obtained from the same sample, sequenced in a study of CD8 T cells in ankylosing spondylitis. TCRdb reanalysed the 5' RACE reads using MiXCR and keeps one entry per CDR3 protein. The sample contains around 210,000 distinct CDR3 sequences, approximately 8% of which appear only once. Input material: blood, either unsorted or a sorted T cell fraction (not recorded which). The receptors derive from a female donor with ankylosing spondylitis or in good health (not recorded which).

This clonotype was seen at least ten times. This rearrangement joins TRBV6-1 to TRBJ1-2, with a weak D call TRBD1 (5 bases). Germline CDR1 is MNHNS and CDR2 is SASEGT. The length of the CDR3 is 14 residues. Trimming took off 6 bases at V and 4 bases at J, with 15 bases between the two ends. CDR3 coding DNA: TGTGCCAGCAGGGGTGGCCGGGACGGCTATGGCTACACCTTC. Translation gives CASRGGRDGYGYTF.

This chain links TRBV7-9 with TRBJ2-5; a weak D match, TRBD1 (6 bases). The CDR3 sequence is 15 residues long. Trimming pared 2 bases from V and 5 bases from J, leaving 15 bases between. Germline CDR1 SEHNR, CDR2 FQNEAQ (reference sequence). CDR3 region: CASSLSRGRGETQYF. The CDR3 DNA reads TGTGCCAGCAGCTTATCGAGGGGCAGGGGTGAGACCCAGTACTTC.

This clonotype was seen many times. This rearrangement joins TRBV5-1 to TRBJ2-3; no definite D call. Germline CDR1 SGHRS, CDR2 YFSETQ. Trimming took off 1 base at V and 2 bases at J, with 2 bases between the two ends. The CDR3 has 12 amino acids. In nucleotides, the CDR3 is TGCGCCAGCAGCTTGACCACAGATACGCAGTATTTT. As protein: CASSLTTDTQYF. Full variable domain (missing parts from reference TRBV5-1 and TRBJ2-3): KAGVTQTPRYLIKTRGQQVTLSCSPISGHRSVSWYQQTPGQGLQFLFEYFSETQRNKGNFPGRFSGRQFSNSRSEMNVSTLELGDSALYLCASSLTTDTQYFGPGTRLTVL.

This clonotype was seen at least ten times. V usage is TRBV20-1 and J usage is TRBJ1-2; TRBD1 matches 8 bases. J gave up 0 bases and V 3 bases, and 9 bases lay outside the gene matches. The CDR3 extends over 16 amino acids. Looked up from germline, CDR1 is DFQATT and CDR2 is SNEGSKA (reference sequence). Here the CDR3 reads CSASSGQEATNYGYTF. The CDR3 DNA reads as TGCAGTGCTAGTTCGGGACAGGAGGCAACTAACTATGGCTACACCTTC.

For this clonotype: Given a much more abundant clone one base away, this may be a read error. This chain connects TRBV6-1 to TRBJ2-1; 7 nucleotides match TRBD2. This CDR3 has 15 residues. The V and J ends lost 10 bases and 9 bases, in that order; junction bases with no gene match: 18. The germline V gene has CDR1 MNHNS and CDR2 SASEGT. The CDR3 spells CATSRSGTNFTEQFF. CDR3 coding DNA: TGTGCCACCTCGAGATCCGGGACTAACTTCACTGAGCAGTTCTTC.

This clonotype was counted many times. V and J are TRBV20-1 and TRBJ2-2; TRBD1 or TRBD2 may be the D gene (5 bases each). V was cut by 6 bases and J by 4 bases, with 15 bases left in between. The germline CDR1 and CDR2 sequences are DFQATT and SNEGSKA (reference sequence). The CDR3 covers 14 residues. Written as DNA, the CDR3 is TGCAGTGCGAGACCCGGGACCCTCACCGGGGAGCTGTTTTTT. This codes for CSARPGTLTGELFF.

A remark on this clonotype: A clone one base away is much larger, so this may be a read error. The chain links TRBV27 to TRBJ2-7; perhaps TRBD1 as D (5 bases). Per germline, CDR1 MNHEY and CDR2 SMNVEV (reference sequence). The CDR3 has 13 residues. CDR3 DNA sequence: TGTGTCAGCAGCAGGGCTGCTCCCTACGAGCAGTACTTC. Translating gives CVSSRAAPYEQYF.

With regard to this clonotype: A much more abundant neighbour one base away suggests this may be a read error. V usage is TRBV6-2 or TRBV6-3 and J usage is TRBJ2-7, with 8 positions matching TRBD1. Looked up from germline, CDR1 is MNHEY and CDR2 is SVGEGT. CDR3 length: 16 residues. The CDR3 bases are TGTGCCAGCAGACGTGCCCAACAGGGGGTCTCCTACGCGCAGTACTTC. It codes for CASRRAQQGVSYAQYF.

This sequence joins TRBV11-2 and TRBJ2-1, with TRBD2 identical over 9 bases. V gave up 7 bases and J gave up 0 bases; unmatched junction bases: 13. Germline CDR1 is SGHAT and CDR2 is FQNNGV. This CDR3 is 18 amino acids long. The CDR3 nucleotides are TGTGCCAGCACCTCAACTCTTAGCGGGGGAAGCTCCTACAATGAGCAGTTCTTC. It codes for CASTSTLSGGSSYNEQFF.

There are many counts of this clonotype. The chain links TRBV6-2 or TRBV6-3 to TRBJ2-2; 8 nucleotides agree with TRBD1. The CDR3 is 15 amino acids. Germline V lookup: CDR1 MNHEY, CDR2 SVGEGT. J lost 1 base, V lost 6 bases, and 4 bases had no gene match. The CDR3 DNA sequence: TGTGCCAGCAGGACCGGGACAGGGAACACCGGGGAGCTGTTTTTT. Its translation: CASRTGTGNTGELFF.

The CDR3, as DNA: TGTGCCAGCAGTCCACTCGGGACCTACAATGAGCAGTTCTTC. It yields the protein CASSPLGTYNEQFF. The chain is built from TRBV27 and TRBJ2-1; TRBD2 is a possible D gene (5 bases). Between the trimmed V and J ends, which lost 5 bases and 2 bases, there was a span of 10 bases. The CDR3 spans 14 residues. Looked up from germline, CDR1 is MNHEY and CDR2 is SMNVEV (reference sequence).

Ten or more counts support this clonotype. The V and J genes are TRBV7-2 and TRBJ2-3; TRBD2 aligns across 7 bases. The ends lost 4 bases at V and 2 bases at J; junction bases unmatched: 3. The germline CDR1 and CDR2 sequences are SGHTA and FQGNSA. This CDR3 is built from 14 residues. The CDR3 protein is CASSSLAATDTQYF. The CDR3 DNA is TGTGCCAGCAGCTCCCTAGCGGCCACAGATACGCAGTATTTT. The full variable domain, with the rest looked up from reference TRBV7-2 and TRBJ2-3, is GAGVSQSPSNKVTEKGKDVELRCDPISGHTALYWYRQSLGQGLEFLIYFQGNSAPDKSGLPSDRFSAERTGGSVSTLTIQRTQQEDSAVYLCASSSLAATDTQYFGPGTRLTVL.

Comments on this clonotype: Lacking the conserved final phenylalanine or tryptophan, this CDR3 likely reflects a read error. The chain carries TRBV29-1 and TRBJ2-3; D gene ambiguous. Per the germline V gene, CDR1 is SQVTM and CDR2 is ANQGSEA. This CDR3 has 11 amino acids. Deletions cut 6 bases from V and 2 bases from J, with 6 bases between. The CDR3 loop reads CSVVSTDTQYY. CDR3 nucleotide sequence: TGCAGCGTAGTGTCCACAGATACGCAGTATTAT.

This clonotype was counted ten times or more. J is TRBJ2-3 and V is TRBV2; D ambiguous. CDR1 is SNHLY and CDR2 is FYNNEI in the germline V gene. This CDR3 is 12 amino acids long. V lost 4 bases and J lost 2, with 4 bases in between. CDR3 amino acids: CASSGLTDTQYF. The CDR3 DNA follows: TGTGCCAGCAGTGGGCTCACAGATACGCAGTATTTT.